The sequence of this TCR beta chain was determined in a study of T-cell memory formation after mild COVID-19. Study summary: TCR clusters mostly belonged to single donors. Study outcomes and limitations: For contracting clones, CD4+ ones sat mainly in CM and EM, CD8+ in EMRA. CD4+ bias marked clones expanding day 15 to 37, unlike balanced contracting clones.

Ten or more counts support this clonotype. Its antigen is still unknown. UMIs and sample barcodes were carried by the TCR alpha and TCR beta cDNA libraries that 5'RACE produced using constant-segment primers. TCRdb reprocessed the 5' RACE reads with MiXCR, giving one entry per CDR3 protein. The table includes around 27,000 distinct CDR3 sequences, less than 7.5% detected once. V was shortened by 1 base and J by 4 bases, with 7 bases between the two germline ends. This CDR3 is 13 amino acids long. Germline V gives CDR1 SEHNR, CDR2 FQNEAQ (reference sequence). Specimen: PBMCs or a T cell subset sorted from them (not recorded which). The J gene is TRBJ1-2, the V gene TRBV7-9, with D unresolved. The TCR comes from an adult woman who had mild COVID-19 (a few samples of this study predate the infection). Cell type and time point are not known. CDR3 sequence (DNA): TGTGCCAGCAGCTTAGGCAGGTTCTATGGCTACACCTTC. Amino acids: CASSLGRFYGYTF.